Presented here are 21 T cell receptor beta chains from one specimen sequenced in a study of control samples from healthy donors and cancer patients (dated by TCRdb to 2018 to 2021). Library preparation was by the immunoSEQ multiplex PCR assay. This is the immuneACCESS table as TCRdb keeps it, with only in-frame sequences that have V and J called. A part of the clones is gone; compared with another copy, unresolved V genes explain less than half, and the rest is unexplained. In this sample the table shows approximately 130,000 clones, around 92% of which occur a single time. Roughly 43% of the sample is taken by the ten largest. Sequencing was performed on blood. The source of these receptors is a man aged 45-65 years in good health.

V is TRBV9 and J is TRBJ2-3, with a tentative D call TRBD2 (5 bases). This CDR3 is 16 amino acids long. The germline V gene encodes CDR1 SGDLS and CDR2 YYNGEE. V was trimmed by 4 bases and J by 3 bases, leaving 18 bases between them. The CDR3 here is CASSFRAGAETDTQYF. The CDR3 DNA sequence: TGTGCCAGCAGCTTCCGGGCAGGAGCGGAGACAGATACGCAGTATTTT.

This clone was counted only a few times. The chain recombines TRBV6-1 with TRBJ1-5; D uncertain. V dropped 3 bases and J dropped 8 bases, with 17 bases sitting between them. Germline-derived CDR1 and CDR2 are MNHNS and SASEGT. The CDR3 loop spans 15 amino acids. CDR3 in DNA: TGTGCCAGCAGTGATGGTCAAGGGTCCAAAGAGCCCCAGCATTTT. This codes for CASSDGQGSKEPQHF.

The chain couples TRBV4-3 to TRBJ1-1; 7 bases match TRBD1. The germline V gene encodes CDR1 LGHNA and CDR2 YSLEER. The CDR3 runs to 16 residues. The J segment lost 1 base and the V segment lost 0 bases, leaving 5 bases of the junction unmatched. This CDR3 is CASSQDAGQRNTEAFF. CDR3 nucleotides: TGCGCCAGCAGCCAAGATGCGGGACAGAGGAACACTGAAGCTTTCTTT.

The J gene is TRBJ2-3, the V gene TRBV24-1; 12 bases are shared with TRBD2. The CDR3 has 17 residues. J was trimmed by 2 bases and V by 4 bases; bases with no gene match: 6. The germline CDR1 and CDR2 sequences are KGHDR and SFDVKD. As DNA, the CDR3 is TGTGCCACCAGTGACTCCGGGACTAGCGGGCCCACAGATACGCAGTATTTT. The encoded protein is CATSDSGTSGPTDTQYF.

The genes are TRBV27 and TRBJ2-3; 9 positions agree with TRBD1. The ends lost 4 bases at V and 0 bases at J; junction bases unmatched: 5. Germline V gives CDR1 MNHEY, CDR2 SMNVEV (reference sequence). The CDR3 is 16 amino acids. CDR3 sequence reads: CASSSGTGLSTDTQYF. CDR3 coding DNA: TGTGCCAGCAGTTCCGGGACAGGGCTAAGCACAGATACGCAGTATTTT.

V usage is TRBV18 and J usage is TRBJ2-7; D remains unclear. The V and J ends lost 3 bases and 3 bases respectively, with 12 bases between them. This CDR3 has 14 residues. The germline CDR1 and CDR2 sequences are KGHSH and LQKENI. CDR3 loop: CASSPGRPNYEQYF. The CDR3 nucleotides read TGTGCCAGCTCACCTGGGCGTCCTAACTACGAGCAGTACTTC.

The chain has TRBV7-9 and TRBJ2-5; D perhaps matches TRBD2 (6 bases). CDR3 length: 15 residues. Trimming cost V 8 bases and J 1 base, with 17 bases left between them. From germline, CDR1 is SEHNR and CDR2 FQNEAQ (reference sequence). CDR3 amino acids: CASGQTLEGQETQYF. The CDR3, as DNA: TGTGCCAGCGGCCAGACACTGGAGGGCCAAGAGACCCAGTACTTC.

The V gene is TRBV14, the J gene TRBJ1-1; D perhaps matches TRBD1 (5 bases). The ends were cut back, 3 bases at V and 4 bases at J, with 12 bases in the middle. Germline CDR1 SGHDN, CDR2 FVKESK. CDR3 length: 14 amino acids. CDR3: CASSHPTVGTEAFF. The CDR3 DNA sequence: TGTGCCAGCAGCCACCCGACAGTCGGCACTGAAGCTTTCTTT. The complete variable domain, with remaining parts taken from reference TRBV14 and TRBJ1-1, reads EAGVTQFPSHSVIEKGQTVTLRCDPISGHDNLYWYRRVMGKEIKFLLHFVKESKQDESGMPNNRFLAERTGGTYSTLKVQPAELEDSGVYFCASSHPTVGTEAFFGQGTRLTVV.

The chain links TRBV15 to TRBJ1-1; 7 nucleotides match TRBD1. V lost 1 base, J lost 4 bases, and 6 bases stayed unmatched. Per the germline V gene, CDR1 is LNHNV and CDR2 is YYDKDF (reference sequence). The CDR3 is made up of 15 amino acids. CDR3 nucleotides: TGTGCCACCAGCAGAGGACAGGGCCTCGGCACTGAAGCTTTCTTT. It encodes CATSRGQGLGTEAFF.

This clone was counted only a few times. The chain has TRBV6-6 and TRBJ2-4, with unresolved D. There are 14 residues in the CDR3. With 5 bases removed from V and 0 bases from J, the gap between germline ends came to 8 bases. Germline loops: CDR1 MNHNY, CDR2 SVGAGI (reference sequence). CDR3 protein: CASSVILAKNIQYF. The DNA of the CDR3 is TGTGCCAGCAGTGTGATTTTAGCCAAAAACATTCAGTACTTC.

The chain couples TRBV5-5 to TRBJ1-1; 8 nucleotides match TRBD1. This CDR3 has 12 residues. V trimming: 5 bases; J trimming: 6 bases; junction bases outside the gene matches: 3. CDR1 and CDR2 (germline): SGHKS, YYEKEE (reference sequence). The CDR3 DNA sequence: TGTGCCAGCAGTGACAGGGGCTCTGAAGCTTTCTTT. Protein sequence: CASSDRGSEAFF.

The CDR3 reads CASRGSSYNSPLHF. CDR3 nucleotide sequence: TGTGCCAGCCGAGGGAGTTCCTATAATTCACCCCTCCACTTT. This rearrangement joins TRBV6-5 to TRBJ1-6; D is unclear. This CDR3 region has 14 residues. Trimming took 8 bases from V and 1 from J, leaving 9 bases between them. Germline V lookup: CDR1 MNHEY, CDR2 SVGAGI.

This rearrangement joins TRBV2 to TRBJ2-3; 7 positions match TRBD2. Looked up from germline, CDR1 is SNHLY and CDR2 is FYNNEI. The V segment lost 5 bases and the J segment 1 base; nucleotides outside the gene matches: 3. This CDR3 is 14 amino acids long. The CDR3 loop reads CASSWAGGTDTQYF. Written as DNA, the CDR3 is TGTGCCAGCAGTTGGGCGGGGGGCACAGATACGCAGTATTTT. The full variable domain, completed using reference TRBV2 and TRBJ2-3, is EPEVTQTPSHQVTQMGQEVILRCVPISNHLYFYWYRQILGQKVEFLVSFYNNEISEKSEIFDDQFSVERPDGSNFTLKIRSTKLEDSAMYFCASSWAGGTDTQYFGPGTRLTVL.

For the CDR3, the DNA is TGTGCCAGCAGCGTAGAAGTTAATGGGGACCCCGGGGAGCAGTTCTTC. It translates to CASSVEVNGDPGEQFF. The rearrangement joins TRBV9 to TRBJ2-1; perhaps D is TRBD1 or TRBD2 (5 bases each). V dropped 0 bases and J dropped 10 bases, with 20 bases sitting between them. Germline V gene lookup returns CDR1 SGDLS and CDR2 YYNGEE. The CDR3 has 16 amino acids. Variable domain in full (rest from reference TRBV9 and TRBJ2-1): DSGVTQTPKHLITATGQRVTLRCSPRSGDLSVYWYQQSLDQGLQFLIQYYNGEERAKGNILERFSAQQFPDLHSELNLSSLELGDSALYFCASSVEVNGDPGEQFFGPGTRLTVL.

V is TRBV5-8 and J is TRBJ1-2; perhaps TRBD1 as D (6 bases). The CDR3 is made up of 14 amino acids. Germline-derived CDR1 and CDR2 are SGHTS and YDEGEE. The V and J ends lost 7 bases and 5 bases respectively, with 18 bases between them. CDR3 protein: CASLKQGWIYGYTF. The DNA for the CDR3 is TGTGCCAGCCTAAAACAGGGCTGGATTTATGGCTACACCTTC.

This sequence joins TRBV19 and TRBJ1-2; 11 bases fit TRBD1. The germline V gene encodes CDR1 LNHDA and CDR2 SQIVND (reference sequence). The CDR3 runs to 17 residues. V dropped 5 bases and J dropped 3; count of bases not matched to a gene: 11. CDR3 amino acids: CASSLRPGQGEYYGYTF. In DNA form, the CDR3 reads TGTGCCAGTAGTCTCCGCCCGGGACAGGGGGAATACTATGGCTACACCTTC.

V usage is TRBV7-6 and J usage is TRBJ2-1; D gene uncertain. Germline CDR1 reads SGHVS; CDR2 reads FNYEAQ. There are 12 residues in the CDR3. Trimming took off 0 bases at V and 7 bases at J, with 4 bases between the two ends. For the CDR3, the DNA is TGTGCCAGCAGCTTAGCTGAGAATGAGCAGTTCTTC. It specifies CASSLAENEQFF.

To note about this clone: Compared with germline, one end of the junction differs, possibly owing to a read error. The CDR3 reads CASSLGNYDYTF. Here the CDR3 DNA reads TGCGCCAGCAGCCTCGGGAATTATGACTACACCTTC. The V gene is TRBV4-1, the J gene TRBJ1-2; D is ambiguous. This CDR3 region has 12 residues. Per the germline V gene, CDR1 is MGHRA and CDR2 is YSYEKL.

The chain combines TRBV19 with TRBJ2-7, with TRBD1 matching over 7 bases. The length of the CDR3 is 14 residues. Trimming removed 5 bases from V and 2 bases from J; junction bases left unmatched: 6. Per the germline V gene, CDR1 is LNHDA and CDR2 is SQIVND (reference sequence). The CDR3 nucleotides are TGTGCCAGTAGTTTTTCACAGGGGCCCTACGAGCAGTACTTC. This codes for CASSFSQGPYEQYF.

This chain uses TRBV2 with TRBJ2-1, with a weak D call TRBD2 (5 bases). The CDR3 sequence is 16 residues long. Germline CDR1 is SNHLY and CDR2 is FYNNEI. V was pared by 1 base and J by 0 bases, with 10 bases between. The CDR3 spells CASSEGRASSYNEQFF. CDR3 DNA: TGTGCCAGCAGTGAAGGGCGGGCGAGCTCCTACAATGAGCAGTTCTTC. The entire variable domain, with the rest obtained from reference TRBV2 and TRBJ2-1, is as follows: EPEVTQTPSHQVTQMGQEVILRCVPISNHLYFYWYRQILGQKVEFLVSFYNNEISEKSEIFDDQFSVERPDGSNFTLKIRSTKLEDSAMYFCASSEGRASSYNEQFFGPGTRLTVL.

V usage is TRBV6-5 and J usage is TRBJ1-6; D is perhaps TRBD1 (6 bases). CDR1 MNHEY and CDR2 SVGAGI come from the germline V gene. CDR3 length: 15 amino acids. The V end was cut by 7 bases, the J end by 0 bases, with 10 bases between. This chain's CDR3 is CASKGEFSYNSPLHF. CDR3 nucleotides: TGTGCCAGCAAGGGGGAATTCTCCTATAATTCACCCCTCCACTTT.